This T cell receptor beta chain was sequenced during a study of CD8 T cells in Susac syndrome. RNA was extracted with the RNeasy kit, and a quantity of roughly 0.45 to 1 ug was reverse transcribed using random hexamers. One entry per CDR3 protein results from TCRdb running MiXCR on the immunoSEQ multiplex PCR reads. This table holds about 430,000 distinct CDR3 sequences, approximately 85% found once. The V end lost 3 bases, the J end lost 6 bases, and 8 bases lay between the germline ends. The germline gives CDR1 SNHLY, CDR2 FYNNEI. This CDR3 is 13 amino acids long. The source material was CD8+ T cells from PBMCs. The TCR sequence derives from a human donor with multiple sclerosis. The chain joins TRBV2 to TRBJ2-2; weak D call: TRBD1 (5 bases). In DNA, the CDR3 is TGTGCCAGCAGTGACCTCAGGGCCGGGGAGCTGTTTTTT. This gives the protein CASSDLRAGELFF.